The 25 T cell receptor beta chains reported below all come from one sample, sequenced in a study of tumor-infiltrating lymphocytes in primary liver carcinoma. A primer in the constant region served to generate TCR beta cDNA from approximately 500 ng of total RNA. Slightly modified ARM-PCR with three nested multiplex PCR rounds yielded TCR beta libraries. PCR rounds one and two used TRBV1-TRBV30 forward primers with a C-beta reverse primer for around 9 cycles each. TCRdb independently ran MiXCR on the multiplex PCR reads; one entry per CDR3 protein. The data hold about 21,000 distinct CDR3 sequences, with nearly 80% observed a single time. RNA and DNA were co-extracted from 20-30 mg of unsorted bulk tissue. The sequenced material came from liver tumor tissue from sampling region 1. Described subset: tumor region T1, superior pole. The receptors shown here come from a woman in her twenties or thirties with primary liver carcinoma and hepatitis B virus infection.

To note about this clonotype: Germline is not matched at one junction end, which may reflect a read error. The CDR3 loop is CASSRRQASINEQFF. In DNA, the CDR3 is TGTGCCAGCAGCCGGAGACAGGCCTCCATCAATGAGCAATTCTTC. V is TRBV11-1 and J is TRBJ2-1; tentative D call: TRBD1 (6 bases). Germline loops: CDR1 SGHAT, CDR2 FQDESV (reference sequence). This CDR3 is 15 amino acids long.

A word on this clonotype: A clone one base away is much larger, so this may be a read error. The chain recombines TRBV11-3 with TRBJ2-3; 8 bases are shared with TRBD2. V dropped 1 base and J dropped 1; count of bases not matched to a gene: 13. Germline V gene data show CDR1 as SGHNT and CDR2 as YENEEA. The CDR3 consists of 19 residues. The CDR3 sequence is CASSLGFGAGVGGTDTQYF. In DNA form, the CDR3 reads TGTGCCAGCAGCTTAGGTTTTGGAGCGGGAGTAGGAGGCACAGATACGCAGTATTTT.

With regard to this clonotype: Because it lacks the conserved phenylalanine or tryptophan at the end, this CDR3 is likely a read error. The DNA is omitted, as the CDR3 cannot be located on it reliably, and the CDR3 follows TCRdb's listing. This CDR3 is CSVPAGGNTGELLY. The chain combines TRBV29-1 with TRBJ2-2. Per germline, CDR1 SQVTM and CDR2 ANQGSEA. Counting both end residues, the CDR3 totals 14 amino acids.

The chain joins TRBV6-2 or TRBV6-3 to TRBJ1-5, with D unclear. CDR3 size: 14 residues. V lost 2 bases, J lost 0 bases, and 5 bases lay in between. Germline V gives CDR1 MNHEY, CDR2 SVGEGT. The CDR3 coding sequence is TGTGCCAGCAGTTACCTGGATAGCAATCAGCCCCAGCATTTT. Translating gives CASSYLDSNQPQHF.

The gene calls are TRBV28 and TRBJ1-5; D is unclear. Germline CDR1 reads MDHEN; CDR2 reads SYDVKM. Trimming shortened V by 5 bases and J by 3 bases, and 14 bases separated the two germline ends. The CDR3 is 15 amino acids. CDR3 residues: CASSQSGVNNQPQHF. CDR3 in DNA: TGTGCCAGCAGTCAGTCGGGAGTCAACAATCAGCCCCAGCATTTT.

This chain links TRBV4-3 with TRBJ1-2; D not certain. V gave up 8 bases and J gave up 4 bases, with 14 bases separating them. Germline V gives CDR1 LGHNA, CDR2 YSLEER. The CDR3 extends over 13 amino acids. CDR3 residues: CASAELEIYGYTF. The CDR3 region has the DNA TGCGCCAGCGCTGAGTTGGAGATCTATGGCTACACCTTC.

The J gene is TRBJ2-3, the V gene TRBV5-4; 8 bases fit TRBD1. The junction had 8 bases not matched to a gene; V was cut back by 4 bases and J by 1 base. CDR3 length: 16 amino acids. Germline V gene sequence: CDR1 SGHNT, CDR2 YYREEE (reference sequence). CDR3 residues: CASSLVQDRGTDTQYF. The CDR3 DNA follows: TGTGCCAGCAGCCTGGTGCAGGACAGGGGCACAGATACGCAGTATTTT. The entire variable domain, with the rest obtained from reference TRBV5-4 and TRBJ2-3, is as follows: ETGVTQSPTHLIKTRGQQVTLRCSSQSGHNTVSWYQQALGQGPQFIFQYYREEENGRGNFPPRFSGLQFPNYSSELNVNALELDDSALYLCASSLVQDRGTDTQYFGPGTRLTVL.

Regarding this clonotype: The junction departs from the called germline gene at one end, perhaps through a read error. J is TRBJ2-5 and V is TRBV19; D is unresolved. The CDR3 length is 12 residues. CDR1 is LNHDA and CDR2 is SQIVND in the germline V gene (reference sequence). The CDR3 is CAGANLEEIQYF. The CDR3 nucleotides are TGTGCCGGTGCCAACTTAGAAGAGATCCAGTACTTC.

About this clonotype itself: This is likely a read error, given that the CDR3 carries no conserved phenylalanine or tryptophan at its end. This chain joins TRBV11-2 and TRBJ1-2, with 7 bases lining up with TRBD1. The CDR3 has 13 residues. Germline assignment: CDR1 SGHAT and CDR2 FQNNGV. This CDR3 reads CVITQGGGGGYTS. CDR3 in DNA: TGTGTCATCACTCAGGGGGGGGGTGGAGGCTACACCTCC.

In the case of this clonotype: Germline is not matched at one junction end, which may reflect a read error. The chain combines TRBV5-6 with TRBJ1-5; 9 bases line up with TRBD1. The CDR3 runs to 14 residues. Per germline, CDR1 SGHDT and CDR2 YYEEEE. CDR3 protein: CPSSTGGSNQAQHF. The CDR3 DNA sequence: TGTCCCAGCAGCACAGGGGGCAGTAATCAGGCCCAGCATTTT.

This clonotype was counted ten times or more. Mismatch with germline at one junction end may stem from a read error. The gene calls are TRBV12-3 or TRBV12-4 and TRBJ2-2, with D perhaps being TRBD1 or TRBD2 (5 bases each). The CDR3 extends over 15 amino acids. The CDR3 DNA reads TGTACCAGCAGTTTAAGGGACGGAGCCCTAGGGGAGCTGTTTTTT. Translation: CTSSLRDGALGELFF.

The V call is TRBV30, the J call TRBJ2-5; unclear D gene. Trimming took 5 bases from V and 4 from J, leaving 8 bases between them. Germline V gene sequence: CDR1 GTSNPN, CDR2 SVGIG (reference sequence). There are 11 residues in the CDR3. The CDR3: CAWCLTETQYF. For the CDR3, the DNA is TGTGCCTGGTGTTTGACAGAGACCCAGTACTTC.

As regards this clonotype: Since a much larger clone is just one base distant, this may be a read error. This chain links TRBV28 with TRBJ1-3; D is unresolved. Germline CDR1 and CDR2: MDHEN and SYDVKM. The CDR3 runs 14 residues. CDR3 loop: CPSTEFRSGNTIYF. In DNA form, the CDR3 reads TGTCCCAGCACTGAGTTTAGGTCTGGAAACACCATATATTTT.

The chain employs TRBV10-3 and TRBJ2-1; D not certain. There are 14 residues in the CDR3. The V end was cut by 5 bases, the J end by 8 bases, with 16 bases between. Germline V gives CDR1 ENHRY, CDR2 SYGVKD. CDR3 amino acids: CAISPTTARDEQFF. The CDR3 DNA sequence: TGTGCCATCAGTCCTACGACGGCCCGGGATGAGCAGTTCTTC.

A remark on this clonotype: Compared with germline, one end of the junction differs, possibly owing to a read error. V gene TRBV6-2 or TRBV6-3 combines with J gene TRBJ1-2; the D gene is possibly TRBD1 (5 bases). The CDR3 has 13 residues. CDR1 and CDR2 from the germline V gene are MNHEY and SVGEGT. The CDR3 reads CASSAQADYDYTF. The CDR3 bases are TGTGCCAGCAGTGCACAGGCAGACTATGACTACACCTTC.

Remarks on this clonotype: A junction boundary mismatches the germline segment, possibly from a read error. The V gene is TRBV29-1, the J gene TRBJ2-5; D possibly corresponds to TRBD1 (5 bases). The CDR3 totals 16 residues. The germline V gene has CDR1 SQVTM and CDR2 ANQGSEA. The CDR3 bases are TGCAGTGTTGATGCCTCCCGGTTAGGGGTCCAAGAGATCCAGTACTTC. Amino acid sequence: CSVDASRLGVQEIQYF.

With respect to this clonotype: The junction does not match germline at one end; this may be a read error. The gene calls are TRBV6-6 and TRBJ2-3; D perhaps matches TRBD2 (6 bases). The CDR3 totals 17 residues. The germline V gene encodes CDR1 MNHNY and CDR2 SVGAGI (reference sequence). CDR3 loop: CASSSTLDQGGQIGQYF. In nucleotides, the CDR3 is TGTGCTAGCAGTTCAACCTTAGACCAGGGAGGCCAGATAGGGCAGTATTTT.

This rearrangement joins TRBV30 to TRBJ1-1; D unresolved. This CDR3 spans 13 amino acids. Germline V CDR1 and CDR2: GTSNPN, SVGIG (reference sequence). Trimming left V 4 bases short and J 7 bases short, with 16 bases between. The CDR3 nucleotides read TGTGCCTGGAATTCCCAAGTGGGCCATGAAGCTTTCTTT. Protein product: CAWNSQVGHEAFF.

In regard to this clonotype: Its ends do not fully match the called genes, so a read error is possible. The chain's CDR3 is CTNSRRQASYDEQFF. The CDR3 DNA sequence: TGTACCAACAGCCGGAGACAGGCCTCCTACGATGAGCAGTTCTTC. V is TRBV11-1 and J is TRBJ2-1; tentatively, D is TRBD1 (6 bases). The CDR3 runs to 15 residues. Germline V lookup: CDR1 SGHAT, CDR2 FQDESV (reference sequence). Complete variable domain (other parts from reference TRBV11-1 and TRBJ2-1): EAEVAQSPRYKITEKSQAVAFWCDPISGHATLYWYRQILGQGPELLVQFQDESVVDDSQLPKDRFSAERLKGVDSTLKIQPAELGDSAMYLCTNSRRQASYDEQFFGPGTRLTVL.

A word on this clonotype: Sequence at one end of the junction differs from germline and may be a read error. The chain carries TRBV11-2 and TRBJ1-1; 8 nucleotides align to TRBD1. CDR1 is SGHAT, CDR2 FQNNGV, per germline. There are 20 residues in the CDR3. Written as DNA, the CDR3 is TGTGCCAGCAGTGTTCGGGGCAGGGGGCGCAAGAGGTGGAGTAACACTGAGGCTTTCTTT. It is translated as CASSVRGRGRKRWSNTEAFF. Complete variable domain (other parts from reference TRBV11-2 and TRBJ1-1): EAGVAQSPRYKIIEKRQSVAFWCNPISGHATLYWYQQILGQGPKLLIQFQNNGVVDDSQLPKDRFSAERLKGVDSTLKIQPAKLEDSAVYLCASSVRGRGRKRWSNTEAFFGQGTRLTVV.

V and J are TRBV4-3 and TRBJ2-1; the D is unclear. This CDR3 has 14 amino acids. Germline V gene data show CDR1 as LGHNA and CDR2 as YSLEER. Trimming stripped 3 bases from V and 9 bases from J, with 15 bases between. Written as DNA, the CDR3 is TGCGCCAGCAGCCACGCAGAGTCGGTCAGTGAGCAGTTCTTC. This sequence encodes CASSHAESVSEQFF.

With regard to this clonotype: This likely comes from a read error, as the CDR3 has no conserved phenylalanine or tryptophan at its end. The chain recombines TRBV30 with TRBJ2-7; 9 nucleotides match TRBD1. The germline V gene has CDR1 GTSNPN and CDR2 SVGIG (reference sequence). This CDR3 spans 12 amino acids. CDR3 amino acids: CASSRTGGDQYS. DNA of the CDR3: TGTGCCTCGAGTCGAACAGGGGGCGATCAGTACTCC.

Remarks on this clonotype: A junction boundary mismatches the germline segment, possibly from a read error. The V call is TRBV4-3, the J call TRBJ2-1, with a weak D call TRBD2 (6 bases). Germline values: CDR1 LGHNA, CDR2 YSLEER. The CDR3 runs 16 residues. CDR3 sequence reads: CASRQDAGCSHNEQFF. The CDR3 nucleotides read TGCGCCAGCCGCCAAGATGCGGGATGCTCCCACAATGAGCAGTTCTTC.

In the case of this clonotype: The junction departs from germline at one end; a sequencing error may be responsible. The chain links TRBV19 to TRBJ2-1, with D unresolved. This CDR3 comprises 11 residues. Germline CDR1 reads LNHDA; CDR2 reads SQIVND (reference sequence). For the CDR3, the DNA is TGTGCCACGTCTTGTTGGGATGAGCGGTTCTTC. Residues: CATSCWDERFF.

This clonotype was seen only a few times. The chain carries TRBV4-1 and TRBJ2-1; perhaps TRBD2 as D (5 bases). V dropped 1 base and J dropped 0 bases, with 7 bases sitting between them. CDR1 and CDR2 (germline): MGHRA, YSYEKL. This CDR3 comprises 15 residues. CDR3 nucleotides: TGCGCCAGCAGCCAAGCCGAGGGCTCCTACAATGAGCAGTTCTTC. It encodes CASSQAEGSYNEQFF.